This TCR beta chain appears in the sequencing data of a study of T-cell reconstitution after alpha-beta-depleted transplantation in children. In this sample, this clonotype turned up once. The antigen is not known. Just one base apart from a much larger clone, this may be a read error. Since the CDR3 does not end with the conserved phenylalanine or tryptophan, this likely comes from a read error. Unique molecular identifiers were used to barcode this TCRbeta library. TCRdb independently ran MiXCR on the PCR reads; one entry per CDR3 protein. The table lists some 200,000 distinct CDR3 sequences, 6.3% of them singletons. Study-wide results and limits: Two months or so post-transplant, alpha-beta T cells reportedly derived from several hundred expanded graft clones. A year post-transplant, T-cell counts and diversity derived mostly from newly produced T cells.

Germline V gene sequence: CDR1 MNHEY, CDR2 SVGEGT. The length of the CDR3 is 14 residues. V was clipped by 7 bases and J by 2 bases; unmatched bases: 8. The source was PBMCs, collected before TCRalphabeta/CD19-depleted stem cell transplant. The clonotype comes from a girl under three years old with combined immunodeficiency, due to receive a stem cell transplant. V and J are TRBV6-2 or TRBV6-3 and TRBJ2-7, with 7 positions matching TRBD1. CDR3 in DNA: TGTGCCAGCAACCCGGGACAGAGGGCCTACGAGCAGTACTTG. Residues: CASNPGQRAYEQYL.